This T cell receptor (beta chain) was recovered during a study of T-cell reconstitution after alpha-beta-depleted transplantation in children. Notes on the study in general: Several hundred expanded graft clones reportedly gave rise to the alpha-beta T cells present about two months after transplant. Most T-cell counts and diversity one year after the transplant came from T cells that were newly produced.

This clonotype was seen repeatedly, ten times or more. Its antigen is unidentified. This CDR3 is 16 amino acids long. V lost 4 bases, J lost 2 bases, and 5 bases stayed unmatched. Per germline, CDR1 KGHDR and CDR2 SFDVKD. TCRbeta library construction was performed incorporating unique molecular identifiers. TCRdb recomputed calls from the PCR reads with MiXCR, one row per CDR3 protein. The sample holds some 200,000 distinct CDR3 sequences, approximately 8% seen once. The sequence came from a male patient under 10 years old who had a stem cell transplant for acute myeloid leukemia, so the T cells may come from the graft donor. The V gene is TRBV24-1, the J gene TRBJ2-1; 9 positions agree with TRBD2. This specimen was PBMCs, mostly from graft donor cells, taken 360 days after TCRalphabeta/CD19-depleted stem cell transplant. The CDR3 DNA sequence: TGTGCCACCAGTGACGCGCGGGGGGGCGCCTACAATGAGCAGTTCTTC. This codes for CATSDARGGAYNEQFF.